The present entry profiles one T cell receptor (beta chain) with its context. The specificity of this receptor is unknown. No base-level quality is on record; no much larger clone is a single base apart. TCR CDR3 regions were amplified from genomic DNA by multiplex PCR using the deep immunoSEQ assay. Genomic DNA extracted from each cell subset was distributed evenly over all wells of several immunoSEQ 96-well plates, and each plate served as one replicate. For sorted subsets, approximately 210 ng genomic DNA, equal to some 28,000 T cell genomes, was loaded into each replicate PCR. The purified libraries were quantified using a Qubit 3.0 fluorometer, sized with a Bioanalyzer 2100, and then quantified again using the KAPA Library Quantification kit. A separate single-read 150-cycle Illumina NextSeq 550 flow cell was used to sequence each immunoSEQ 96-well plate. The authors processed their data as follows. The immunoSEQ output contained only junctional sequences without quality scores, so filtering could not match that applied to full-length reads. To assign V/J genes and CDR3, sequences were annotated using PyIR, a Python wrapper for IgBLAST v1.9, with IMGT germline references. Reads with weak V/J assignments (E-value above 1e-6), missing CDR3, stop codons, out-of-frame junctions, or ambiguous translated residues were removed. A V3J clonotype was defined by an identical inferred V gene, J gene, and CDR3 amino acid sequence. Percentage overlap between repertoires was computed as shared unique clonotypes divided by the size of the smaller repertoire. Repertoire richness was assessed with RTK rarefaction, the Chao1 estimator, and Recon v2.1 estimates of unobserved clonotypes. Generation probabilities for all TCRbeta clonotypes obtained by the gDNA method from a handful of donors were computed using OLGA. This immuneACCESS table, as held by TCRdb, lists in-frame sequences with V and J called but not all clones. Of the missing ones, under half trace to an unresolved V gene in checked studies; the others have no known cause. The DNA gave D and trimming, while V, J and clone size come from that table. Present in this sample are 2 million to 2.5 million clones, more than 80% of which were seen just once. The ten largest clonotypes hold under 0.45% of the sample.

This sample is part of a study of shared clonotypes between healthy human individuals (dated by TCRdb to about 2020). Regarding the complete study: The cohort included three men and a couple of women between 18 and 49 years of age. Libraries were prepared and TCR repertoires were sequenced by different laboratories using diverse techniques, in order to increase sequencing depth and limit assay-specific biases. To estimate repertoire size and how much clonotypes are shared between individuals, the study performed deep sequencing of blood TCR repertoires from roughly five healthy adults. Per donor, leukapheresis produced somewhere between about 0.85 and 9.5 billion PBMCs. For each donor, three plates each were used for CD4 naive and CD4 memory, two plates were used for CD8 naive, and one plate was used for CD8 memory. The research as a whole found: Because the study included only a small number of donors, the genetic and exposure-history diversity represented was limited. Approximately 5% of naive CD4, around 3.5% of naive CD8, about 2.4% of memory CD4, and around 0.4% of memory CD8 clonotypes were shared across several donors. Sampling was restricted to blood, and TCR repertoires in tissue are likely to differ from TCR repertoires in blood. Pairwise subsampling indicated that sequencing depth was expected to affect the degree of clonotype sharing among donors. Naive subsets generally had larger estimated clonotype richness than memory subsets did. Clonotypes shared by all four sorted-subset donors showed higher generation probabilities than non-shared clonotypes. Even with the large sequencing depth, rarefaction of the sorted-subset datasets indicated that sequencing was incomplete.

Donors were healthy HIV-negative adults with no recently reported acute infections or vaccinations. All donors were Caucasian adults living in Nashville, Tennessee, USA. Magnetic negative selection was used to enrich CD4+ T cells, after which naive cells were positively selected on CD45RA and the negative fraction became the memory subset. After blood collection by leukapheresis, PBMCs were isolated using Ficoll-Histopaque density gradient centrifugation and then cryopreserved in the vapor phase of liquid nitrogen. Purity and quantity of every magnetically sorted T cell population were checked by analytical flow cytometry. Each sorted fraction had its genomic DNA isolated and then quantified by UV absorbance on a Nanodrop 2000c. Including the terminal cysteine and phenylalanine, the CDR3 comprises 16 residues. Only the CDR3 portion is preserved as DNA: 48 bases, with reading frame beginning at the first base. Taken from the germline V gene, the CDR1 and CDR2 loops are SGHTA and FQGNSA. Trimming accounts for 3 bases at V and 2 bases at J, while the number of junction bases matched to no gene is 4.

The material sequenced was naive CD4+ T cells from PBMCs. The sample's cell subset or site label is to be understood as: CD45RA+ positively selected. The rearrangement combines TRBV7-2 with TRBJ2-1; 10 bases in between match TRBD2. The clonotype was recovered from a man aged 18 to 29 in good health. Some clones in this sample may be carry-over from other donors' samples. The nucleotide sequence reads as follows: TGTGCCAGCAGCTTCTCTCTAGCGGGAGCCTACAATGAGCAGTTCTTC. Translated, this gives CASSFSLAGAYNEQFF. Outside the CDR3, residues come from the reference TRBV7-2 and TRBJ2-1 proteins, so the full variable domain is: GAGVSQSPSNKVTEKGKDVELRCDPISGHTALYWYRQSLGQGLEFLIYFQGNSAPDKSGLPSDRFSAERTGGSVSTLTIQRTQQEDSAVYLCASSFSLAGAYNEQFFGPGTRLTVL.